The 32 T cell receptor beta chains given below trace back to one sample, sequenced in a study of blood T cell repertoires in COVID-19. Assay: immunoSEQ multiplex PCR; the TCRdb copy retains only in-frame clones and omits some. The sample carries under 250,000 clones, around four fifths recorded once. The sample comprised peripheral blood. The receptor source for this set is a middle-aged man with acute or convalescent COVID-19.

The chain has TRBV15 and TRBJ1-3, with D unclear. CDR3 length: 13 amino acids. Germline loops: CDR1 LNHNV, CDR2 YYDKDF (reference sequence). V lost 5 bases, J lost 4 bases, and 9 bases lay in between. CDR3 bases: TGTGCCACCAGCCCTAGCGCCGGAAACACCATATATTTT. This translates into CATSPSAGNTIYF. Together with reference TRBV15 and TRBJ1-3, the CDR3 gives the full variable domain: DAMVIQNPRYQVTQFGKPVTLSCSQTLNHNVMYWYQQKSSQAPKLLFHYYDKDFNNEADTPDNFQSRRPNTSFCFLDIRSPGLGDTAMYLCATSPSAGNTIYFGEGSWLTVV.

The gene calls are TRBV14 and TRBJ2-7; 16 bases are shared with TRBD2. Germline CDR1 is SGHDN and CDR2 is FVKESK. The ends lost 9 bases at V and 5 bases at J; junction bases unmatched: 16. The length of the CDR3 is 18 residues. CDR3 DNA sequence: TGTGCCAGTATGACTGGGACTAGCGGGAGGGTGCGGTTGCACGAGCAGTACTTC. Translated: CASMTGTSGRVRLHEQYF.

This clone was seen only once. This chain joins TRBV6-5 and TRBJ2-4, with a weak D call TRBD2 (6 bases). Trimming left V 6 bases short and J 7 bases short, with 19 bases between. In germline, CDR1 is MNHEY, CDR2 SVGAGI. The CDR3 is 15 residues long. CDR3 nucleotide sequence: TGTGCCAGCAGAGTGTCGAGGGACTCCGGGAACATTCAGTACTTC. Amino acid sequence: CASRVSRDSGNIQYF.

The chain couples TRBV18 to TRBJ1-5, with 8 bases fitting TRBD1. Germline lookup yields CDR1 KGHSH and CDR2 LQKENI. V trimming: 5 bases; J trimming: 2 bases; junction bases outside the gene matches: 5. The CDR3 contains 15 residues. The CDR3 here is CASSGQGLGNQPQHF. CDR3 coding DNA: TGTGCCAGCTCAGGACAGGGTTTGGGCAATCAGCCCCAGCATTTT.

In its sample, this clone was seen a few times. Additional DNA sequences in this sample encode the identical CDR3. The chain couples TRBV7-9 to TRBJ1-1; 9 bases fit TRBD1. Trimming cost V 5 bases and J 1 base; bases outside gene matches: 2. The length of the CDR3 is 14 residues. Germline V gene lookup returns CDR1 SEHNR and CDR2 FQNEAQ (reference sequence). Here the CDR3 reads CASSLGQGNTEAFF. The CDR3 DNA reads TGTGCCAGCAGCCTGGGACAGGGGAACACTGAAGCTTTCTTT.

This clone was seen a handful of times. The V and J genes are TRBV6-1 and TRBJ2-1; 9 bases are a match to TRBD1. Germline V gene sequence: CDR1 MNHNS, CDR2 SASEGT. With V trimmed by 2 bases and J by 7 bases, 6 bases remained unmatched. The CDR3 contains 15 residues. The CDR3 bases are TGTGCCAGCAGTGAATGGAGGACAGGGGCTAATGAGCAGTTCTTC. Its protein is CASSEWRTGANEQFF.

The CDR3 reads CASSYSGLGAVETQYF. The CDR3 DNA reads TGTGCCAGCAGTTACTCTGGGCTAGGGGCGGTGGAGACCCAGTACTTC. This chain connects TRBV6-5 to TRBJ2-5, with a possible D match to TRBD1 (5 bases). The ends were cut back, 0 bases at V and 5 bases at J, with 16 bases in the middle. The germline V gene has CDR1 MNHEY and CDR2 SVGAGI. This CDR3 is 16 amino acids long.

The chain has TRBV5-1 and TRBJ1-1, with TRBD1 matching 7 bases. CDR3 size: 14 residues. Germline V gene data show CDR1 as SGHRS and CDR2 as YFSETQ. J was trimmed by 5 bases and V by 4 bases; bases with no gene match: 8. The chain's CDR3 is CASSGDRVRTEAFF. Here the CDR3 DNA reads TGCGCCAGCAGCGGCGACAGGGTGAGGACTGAAGCTTTCTTT.

This clone was observed once. One end of the junction fails to match germline, which may point to a read error. The chain uses TRBV6-5 and TRBJ1-2; tentative D call: TRBD1 (6 bases). This CDR3 has 11 amino acids. CDR1 and CDR2 from the germline V gene are MNHEY and SVGAGI. The CDR3 sequence is CASRDRQAVRF. The DNA for the CDR3 is TGTGCCAGCAGAGACCGACAGGCCGTGCGCTTC.

The rearrangement uses TRBV11-2 and TRBJ2-1; TRBD2 matches at 9 bases. This CDR3 region has 15 residues. CDR1 SGHAT and CDR2 FQNNGV come from the germline V gene. With V trimmed by 2 bases and J by 2 bases, 1 base remained unmatched. The CDR3 coding sequence is TGTGCCAGCAGCTTAATAGCGGGAGCCTACAATGAGCAGTTCTTC. Protein sequence: CASSLIAGAYNEQFF. Drawing the rest from reference TRBV11-2 and TRBJ2-1, the complete variable domain is EAGVAQSPRYKIIEKRQSVAFWCNPISGHATLYWYQQILGQGPKLLIQFQNNGVVDDSQLPKDRFSAERLKGVDSTLKIQPAKLEDSAVYLCASSLIAGAYNEQFFGPGTRLTVL.

This chain connects TRBV7-8 to TRBJ2-3; 7 bases agree with TRBD1. This CDR3 is built from 15 residues. Unmatched junction bases numbered 10, after V lost 5 bases and J lost 5 bases. Germline CDR1 is SGHVS and CDR2 is FQNEAQ. Here the CDR3 DNA reads TGTGCCAGCAGCCCCAGCAGGGGGTCAATAGATACGCAGTATTTT. This encodes CASSPSRGSIDTQYF.

The chain combines TRBV27 with TRBJ1-1, with D perhaps matching TRBD1 (5 bases). This CDR3 is 14 amino acids long. The V gene lost 4 bases and the J gene lost 3 bases, with 12 bases spanning the gap. The germline V gene has CDR1 MNHEY and CDR2 SMNVEV (reference sequence). Here the CDR3 reads CASSSYSRDTEAFF. In DNA form, the CDR3 reads TGTGCCAGCAGTTCCTATTCCAGGGACACTGAAGCTTTCTTT.

V and J are TRBV7-3 and TRBJ1-1; D gene unclear. Germline loops: CDR1 SGHTA, CDR2 FQGTGA. The CDR3 length is 14 residues. Trimming took 2 bases from V and 4 from J, leaving 11 bases between them. The CDR3 loop reads CASSLGPQSTEAFF. CDR3 in DNA: TGTGCCAGCAGCTTAGGGCCGCAATCCACTGAAGCTTTCTTT.

This chain joins TRBV19 and TRBJ2-2, with a possible D match to TRBD2 (5 bases). This CDR3 is 14 amino acids long. V was shortened by 2 bases and J by 10 bases, with 14 bases between the two germline ends. Looked up from germline, CDR1 is LNHDA and CDR2 is SQIVND (reference sequence). CDR3 in amino acids: CASSIYSRREELFF. CDR3 coding DNA: TGTGCCAGTAGTATATATTCCCGCCGGGAGGAGCTGTTTTTT.

J is TRBJ1-3 and V is TRBV10-3; no reliable D call. Germline V gene lookup returns CDR1 ENHRY and CDR2 SYGVKD. V was clipped by 7 bases and J by 0 bases, with 10 bases between them. The CDR3 spans 14 residues. The CDR3 DNA is TGTGCCATCACCGCCTTAGACTCTGGAAACACCATATATTTT. This translates into CAITALDSGNTIYF.

This sequence joins TRBV29-1 and TRBJ1-4; D perhaps matches TRBD1 (5 bases). This CDR3 is 12 amino acids long. Germline V gene data show CDR1 as SQVTM and CDR2 as ANQGSEA. With 7 bases removed from V and 6 bases from J, the gap between germline ends came to 12 bases. The CDR3 DNA sequence: TGCAGCGCCCGGGGGGTGGATGAAAAACTGTTTTTT. Translating it yields CSARGVDEKLFF.

The CDR3: CASSLRGQNTGELFF. The CDR3 region has the DNA TGTGCCAGCAGCTTACGGGGTCAGAACACCGGGGAGCTGTTTTTT. The V gene is TRBV7-3, the J gene TRBJ2-2, with D possibly TRBD2 on 5 matching bases. Germline assignment: CDR1 SGHTA and CDR2 FQGTGA. V was trimmed by 2 bases and J by 1 base, leaving 8 bases between them. The CDR3 loop spans 15 amino acids.

The table lists this clone with a few counts. The chain has TRBV14 and TRBJ2-1; D possibly corresponds to TRBD1 (6 bases). V lost 2 bases and J lost 12, with 11 bases in between. This CDR3 spans 12 amino acids. Germline CDR1 and CDR2: SGHDN and FVKESK. CDR3 sequence reads: CASSQIQGGQFF. The CDR3 DNA sequence: TGTGCCAGCAGCCAAATACAGGGTGGGCAGTTCTTC.

The chain combines TRBV14 with TRBJ1-5; D remains unclear. The CDR3 is made up of 13 amino acids. V was shortened by 1 base and J by 9 bases, with 10 bases between the two germline ends. CDR1 and CDR2 from the germline V gene are SGHDN and FVKESK. This chain's CDR3 is CASSQVRDGPQHF. The CDR3 DNA sequence: TGTGCCAGCAGCCAAGTGAGGGATGGGCCCCAGCATTTT.

This rearrangement joins TRBV5-1 to TRBJ2-2; 9 nucleotides align to TRBD2. V was pared by 7 bases and J by 0 bases, with 7 bases of the junction left unmatched. Germline lookup yields CDR1 SGHRS and CDR2 YFSETQ. The length of the CDR3 is 16 residues. CDR3 loop: CASAAGGATNTGELFF. CDR3 DNA sequence: TGCGCCAGCGCAGCGGGGGGCGCGACGAACACCGGGGAGCTGTTTTTT.

The V gene is TRBV2, the J gene TRBJ2-7; D gene ambiguous. V was cut by 0 bases and J by 7 bases, with 7 bases left in between. CDR1 is SNHLY and CDR2 is FYNNEI in the germline V gene. The CDR3 length is 12 residues. This chain's CDR3 is CASSEALEEQYF. For the CDR3, the DNA is TGTGCCAGCAGTGAAGCGCTAGAGGAGCAGTACTTC.

V gene TRBV30 combines with J gene TRBJ2-7; 11 bases match TRBD1. Germline CDR1 and CDR2: GTSNPN and SVGIG (reference sequence). Trimming at V came to 4 bases and at J to 5 bases, leaving 4 bases not matched to a gene. CDR3 size: 13 residues. The CDR3 DNA follows: TGTGCCTGGAACAGGGACAGGGGGGACGAGCAGTACTTC. Protein: CAWNRDRGDEQYF.

The J gene is TRBJ1-2, the V gene TRBV29-1; no clear D. CDR3 size: 16 residues. The germline V gene has CDR1 SQVTM and CDR2 ANQGSEA. V lost 1 base to trimming and J lost 1 base, with 16 bases between them. In DNA, the CDR3 is TGCAGCGTTGAAGTATTTGTACAACGACTTAACTATGGCTACACCTTC. This translates into CSVEVFVQRLNYGYTF.

This chain links TRBV20-1 with TRBJ2-7; D gene ambiguous. V was trimmed by 3 bases and J by 3 bases, leaving 6 bases between them. Germline assignment: CDR1 DFQATT and CDR2 SNEGSKA (reference sequence). This CDR3 contains 11 residues. The CDR3 region is CSASRDYEQYF. For the CDR3, the DNA is TGCAGTGCTAGCCGCGACTACGAGCAGTACTTC.

This clone was observed a few times. The V call is TRBV5-1, the J call TRBJ2-1; 8 positions match TRBD2. The CDR3 totals 15 residues. Germline CDR1 SGHRS, CDR2 YFSETQ. Losses at the gene ends were 0 bases for V and 8 bases for J; bases not matched to a gene: 7. CDR3 protein: CASSLVSGSSYEQFF. As DNA, the CDR3 is TGCGCCAGCAGCTTGGTCAGCGGGAGTTCGTATGAGCAGTTCTTC. The full variable domain, completed using reference TRBV5-1 and TRBJ2-1, is KAGVTQTPRYLIKTRGQQVTLSCSPISGHRSVSWYQQTPGQGLQFLFEYFSETQRNKGNFPGRFSGRQFSNSRSEMNVSTLELGDSALYLCASSLVSGSSYEQFFGPGTRLTVL.

V and J are TRBV15 and TRBJ2-7, with TRBD1 as a possible D gene (6 bases). CDR1 LNHNV and CDR2 YYDKDF come from the germline V gene (reference sequence). This CDR3 spans 13 amino acids. Trimming removed 5 bases from V and 1 base from J, with 9 bases in between. This CDR3 reads CATSVDRSYEQYF. CDR3 coding DNA: TGTGCCACCAGCGTAGACAGGTCCTACGAGCAGTACTTC.

This clone was seen a single time. V usage is TRBV14 and J usage is TRBJ1-1; D is uncertain. Germline assignment: CDR1 SGHDN and CDR2 FVKESK. The germline V and J ends were trimmed by 0 bases and 9 bases, with 17 bases remaining between them. There are 15 residues in the CDR3. CDR3 DNA sequence: TGTGCCAGCAGCCAAGATAGTCAGTCGGGAAGGAAAGCTTTCTTT. Translating it yields CASSQDSQSGRKAFF.

The J gene is TRBJ2-5, the V gene TRBV19; 7 bases match TRBD1. The ends lost 4 bases at V and 2 bases at J; junction bases unmatched: 7. The CDR3 extends over 15 amino acids. Germline loops: CDR1 LNHDA, CDR2 SQIVND (reference sequence). The CDR3 DNA follows: TGTGCCAGTAGTACAACAGGGACAGATCAAGAGACCCAGTACTTC. Protein: CASSTTGTDQETQYF.

The V call is TRBV11-1, the J call TRBJ2-1; D gene unclear. In germline, CDR1 is SGHAT, CDR2 FQDESV (reference sequence). The length of the CDR3 is 14 residues. The V gene lost 2 bases and the J gene lost 6 bases, with 11 bases spanning the gap. The chain's CDR3 is CASSLMAASNEQFF. The CDR3 DNA is TGTGCCAGCAGCTTAATGGCGGCTAGCAATGAGCAGTTCTTC.

As for this clone: Other DNA sequences within the sample encode an identical CDR3. The chain combines TRBV5-1 with TRBJ1-3; D is uncertain. V was shortened by 0 bases and J by 1 base, with 11 bases between the two germline ends. The CDR3 covers 16 residues. The germline V gene has CDR1 SGHRS and CDR2 YFSETQ. The CDR3 loop is CASSLGGLSSGNTIYF. The CDR3 DNA is TGCGCCAGCAGCTTGGGAGGGTTGAGTTCTGGAAACACCATATATTTT.

This chain uses TRBV6-5 with TRBJ1-2; D is perhaps TRBD1 (5 bases). The CDR3 is 12 amino acids. Germline V gene data show CDR1 as MNHEY and CDR2 as SVGAGI. V lost 8 bases, J lost 8 bases, and 15 bases lay in between. CDR3 region: CASGQGLRGYTF. As DNA, the CDR3 is TGTGCCAGCGGTCAGGGATTACGCGGCTACACCTTC.

The J gene is TRBJ2-1, the V gene TRBV6-2 or TRBV6-3, with D possibly TRBD2 on 6 matching bases. From germline, CDR1 is MNHEY and CDR2 SVGEGT. V was pared by 5 bases and J by 2 bases, with 13 bases between. The CDR3 contains 15 residues. CDR3 amino acids: CASSVLASAYNEQFF. CDR3 bases: TGTGCCAGCAGTGTACTAGCTAGCGCCTACAATGAGCAGTTCTTC.